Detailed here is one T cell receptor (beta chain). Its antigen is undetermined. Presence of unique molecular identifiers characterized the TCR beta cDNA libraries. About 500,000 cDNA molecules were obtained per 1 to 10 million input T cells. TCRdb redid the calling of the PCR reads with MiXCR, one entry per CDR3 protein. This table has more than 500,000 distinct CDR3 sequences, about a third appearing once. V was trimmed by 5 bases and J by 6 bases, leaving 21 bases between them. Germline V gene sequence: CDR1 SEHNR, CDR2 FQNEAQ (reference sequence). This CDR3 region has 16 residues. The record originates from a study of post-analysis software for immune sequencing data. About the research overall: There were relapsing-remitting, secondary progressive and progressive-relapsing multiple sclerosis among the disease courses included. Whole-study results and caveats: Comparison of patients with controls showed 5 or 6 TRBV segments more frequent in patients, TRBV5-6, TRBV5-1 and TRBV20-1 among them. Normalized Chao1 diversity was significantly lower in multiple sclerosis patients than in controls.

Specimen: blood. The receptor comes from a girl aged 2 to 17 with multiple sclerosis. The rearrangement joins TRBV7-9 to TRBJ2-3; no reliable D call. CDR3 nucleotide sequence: TGTGCCAGCAGCCCCGTCCGTGTACGGTTCAGGGATACGCAGTATTTT. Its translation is CASSPVRVRFRDTQYF.